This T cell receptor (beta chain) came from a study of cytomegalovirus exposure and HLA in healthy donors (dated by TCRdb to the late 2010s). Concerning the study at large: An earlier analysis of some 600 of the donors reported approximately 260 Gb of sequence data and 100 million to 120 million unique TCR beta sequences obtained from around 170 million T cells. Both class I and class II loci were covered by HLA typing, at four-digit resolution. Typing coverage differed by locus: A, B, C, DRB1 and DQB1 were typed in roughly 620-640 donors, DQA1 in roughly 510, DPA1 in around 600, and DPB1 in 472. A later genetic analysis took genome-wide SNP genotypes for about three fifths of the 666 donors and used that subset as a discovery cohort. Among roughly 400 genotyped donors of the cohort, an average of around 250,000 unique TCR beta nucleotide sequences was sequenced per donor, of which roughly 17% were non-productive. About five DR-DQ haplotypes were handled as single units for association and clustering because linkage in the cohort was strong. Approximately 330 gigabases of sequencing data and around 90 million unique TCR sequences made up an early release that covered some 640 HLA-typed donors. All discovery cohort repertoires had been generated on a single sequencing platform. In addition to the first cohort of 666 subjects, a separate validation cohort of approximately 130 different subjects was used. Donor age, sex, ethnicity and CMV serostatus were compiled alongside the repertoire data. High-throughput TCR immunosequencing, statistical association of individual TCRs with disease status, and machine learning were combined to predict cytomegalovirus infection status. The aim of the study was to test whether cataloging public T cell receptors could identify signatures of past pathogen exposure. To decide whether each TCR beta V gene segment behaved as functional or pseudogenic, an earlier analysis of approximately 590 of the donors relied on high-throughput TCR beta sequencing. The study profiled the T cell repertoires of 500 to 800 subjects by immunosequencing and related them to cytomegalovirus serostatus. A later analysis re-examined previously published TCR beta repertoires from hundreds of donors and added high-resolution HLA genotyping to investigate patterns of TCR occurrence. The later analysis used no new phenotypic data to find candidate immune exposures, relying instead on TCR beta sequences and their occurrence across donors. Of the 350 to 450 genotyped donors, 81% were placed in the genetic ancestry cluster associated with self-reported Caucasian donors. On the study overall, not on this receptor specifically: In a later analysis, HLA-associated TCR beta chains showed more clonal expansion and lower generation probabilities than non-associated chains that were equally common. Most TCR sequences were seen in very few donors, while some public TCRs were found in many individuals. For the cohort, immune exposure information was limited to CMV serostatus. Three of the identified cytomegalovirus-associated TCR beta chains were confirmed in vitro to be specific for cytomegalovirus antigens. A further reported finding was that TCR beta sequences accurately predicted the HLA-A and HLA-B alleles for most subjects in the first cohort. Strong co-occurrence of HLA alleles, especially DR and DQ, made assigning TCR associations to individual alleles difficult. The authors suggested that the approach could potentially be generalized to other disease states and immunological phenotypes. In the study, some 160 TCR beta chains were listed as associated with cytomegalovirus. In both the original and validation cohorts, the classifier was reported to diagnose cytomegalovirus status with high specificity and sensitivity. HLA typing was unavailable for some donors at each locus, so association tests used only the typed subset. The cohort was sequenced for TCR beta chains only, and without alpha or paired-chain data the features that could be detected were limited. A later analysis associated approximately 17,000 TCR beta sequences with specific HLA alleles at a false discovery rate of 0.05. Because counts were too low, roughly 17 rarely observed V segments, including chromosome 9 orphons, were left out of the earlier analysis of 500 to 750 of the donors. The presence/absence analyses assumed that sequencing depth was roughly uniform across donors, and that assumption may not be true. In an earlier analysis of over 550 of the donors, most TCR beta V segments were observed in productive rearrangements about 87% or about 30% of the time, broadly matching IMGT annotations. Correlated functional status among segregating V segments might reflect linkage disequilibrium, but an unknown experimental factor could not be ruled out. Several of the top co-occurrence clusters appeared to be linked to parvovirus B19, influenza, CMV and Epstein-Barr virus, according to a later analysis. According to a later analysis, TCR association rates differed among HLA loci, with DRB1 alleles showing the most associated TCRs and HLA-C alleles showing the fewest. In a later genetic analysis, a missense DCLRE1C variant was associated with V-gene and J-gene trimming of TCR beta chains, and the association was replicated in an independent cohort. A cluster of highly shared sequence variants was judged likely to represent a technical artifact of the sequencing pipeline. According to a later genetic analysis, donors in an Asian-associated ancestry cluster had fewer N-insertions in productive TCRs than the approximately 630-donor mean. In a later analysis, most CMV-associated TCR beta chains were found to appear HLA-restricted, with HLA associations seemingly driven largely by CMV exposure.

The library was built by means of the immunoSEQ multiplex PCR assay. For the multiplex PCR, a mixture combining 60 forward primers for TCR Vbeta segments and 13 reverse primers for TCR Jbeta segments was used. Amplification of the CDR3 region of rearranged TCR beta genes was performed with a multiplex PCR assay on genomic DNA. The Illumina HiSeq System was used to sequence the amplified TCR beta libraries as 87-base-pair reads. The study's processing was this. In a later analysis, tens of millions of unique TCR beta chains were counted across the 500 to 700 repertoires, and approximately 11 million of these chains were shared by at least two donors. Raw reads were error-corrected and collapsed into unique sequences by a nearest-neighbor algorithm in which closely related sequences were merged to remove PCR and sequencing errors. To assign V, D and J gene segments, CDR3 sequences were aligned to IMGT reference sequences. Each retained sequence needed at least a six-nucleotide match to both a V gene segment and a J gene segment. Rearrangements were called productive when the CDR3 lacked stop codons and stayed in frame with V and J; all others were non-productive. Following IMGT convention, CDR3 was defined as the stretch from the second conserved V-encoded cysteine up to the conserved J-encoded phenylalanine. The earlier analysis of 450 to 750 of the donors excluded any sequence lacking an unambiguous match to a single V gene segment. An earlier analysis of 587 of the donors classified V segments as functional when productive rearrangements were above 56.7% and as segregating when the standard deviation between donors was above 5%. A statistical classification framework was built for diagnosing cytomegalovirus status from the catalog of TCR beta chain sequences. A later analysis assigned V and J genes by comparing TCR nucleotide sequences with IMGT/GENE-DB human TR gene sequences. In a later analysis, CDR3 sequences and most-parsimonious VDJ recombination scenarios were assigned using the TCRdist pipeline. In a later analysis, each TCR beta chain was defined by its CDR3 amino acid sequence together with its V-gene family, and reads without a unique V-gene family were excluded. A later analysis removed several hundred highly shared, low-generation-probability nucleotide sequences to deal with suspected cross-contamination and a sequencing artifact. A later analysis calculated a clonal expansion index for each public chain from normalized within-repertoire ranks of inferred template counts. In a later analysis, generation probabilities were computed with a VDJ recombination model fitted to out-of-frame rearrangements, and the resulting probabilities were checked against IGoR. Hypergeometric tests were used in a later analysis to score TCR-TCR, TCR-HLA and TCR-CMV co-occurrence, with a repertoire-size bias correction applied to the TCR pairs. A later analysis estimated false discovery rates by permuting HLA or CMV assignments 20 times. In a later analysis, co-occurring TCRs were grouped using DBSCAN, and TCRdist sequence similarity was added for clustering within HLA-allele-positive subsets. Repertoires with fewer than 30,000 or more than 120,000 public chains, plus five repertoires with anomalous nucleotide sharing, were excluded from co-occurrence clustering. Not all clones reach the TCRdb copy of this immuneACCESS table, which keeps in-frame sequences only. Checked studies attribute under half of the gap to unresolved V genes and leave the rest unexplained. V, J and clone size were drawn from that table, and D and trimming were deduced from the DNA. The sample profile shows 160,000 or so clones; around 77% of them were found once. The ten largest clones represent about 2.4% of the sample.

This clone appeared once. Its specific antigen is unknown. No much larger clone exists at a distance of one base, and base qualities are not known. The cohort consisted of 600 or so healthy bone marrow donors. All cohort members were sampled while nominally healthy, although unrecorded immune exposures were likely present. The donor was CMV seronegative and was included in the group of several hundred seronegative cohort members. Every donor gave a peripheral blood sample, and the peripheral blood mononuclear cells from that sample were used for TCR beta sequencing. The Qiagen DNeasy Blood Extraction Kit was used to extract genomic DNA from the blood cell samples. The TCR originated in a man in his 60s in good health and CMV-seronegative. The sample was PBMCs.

CDR3 loop: CASSLRSGDYNEQFF. The sequenced DNA: TGTGCCAGCAGCTTAAGGTCGGGGGACTACAATGAGCAGTTCTTC. The V gene is TRBV7-3 and the J gene is TRBJ2-1; TRBD2 might be the D gene, on 6 matching bases. Between the V and J ends, shortened by 1 base and 3 bases respectively, the junction contains 10 bases. Its CDR3 holds 15 amino acids, cysteine through phenylalanine. Only CDR3 DNA remains: 45 bases, in frame from the first base. The germline V gene sets CDR1 to SGHTA and CDR2 to FQGTGA.